The T cell receptor beta chain described here comes from a study of T cells in tumors after PD-1 blockade. As for the study in general: A subset received ongoing vismodegib 150 mg daily alongside anti-PD-1 therapy. Peripheral blood samples averaged 36,536 unique clonotypes and some 100,000 templates.

Clones were sequenced by immunoSEQ multiplex PCR, and TCRdb holds only the in-frame ones, with some missing. The table records some 47,000 clones, just under 80% of them present only once. With 1 base clipped from V and 1 base from J, the junction kept 3 bases outside the gene matches. Germline V lookup: CDR1 SEHNR, CDR2 FQNEAQ (reference sequence). The CDR3 extends over 15 amino acids. The chain couples TRBV7-9 to TRBJ2-5; 7 bases line up with TRBD1. The source of this sequence is a human donor with basal cell carcinoma. The sequencing used PBMCs, collected before anti-PD-1 treatment. CDR3 sequence reads: CASSLEQGIQETQYF. The CDR3 DNA is TGTGCCAGCAGCTTAGAACAGGGGATCCAAGAGACCCAGTACTTC.